This T cell receptor beta chain was found in a study of blood T cell repertoires in COVID-19. Study-level information: PBMCs, B-cell-depleted T cells, or T cells provided the cDNA or gDNA that made up the material.

CDR1 is KGHDR and CDR2 is SFDVKD in the germline V gene. Trimming pared 5 bases from V and 3 bases from J, leaving 15 bases between. This CDR3 comprises 15 residues. Using immunoSEQ multiplex PCR, the repertoire was profiled, and TCRdb retains in-frame clones only, with some absent. The sample carries fewer than 200,000 clones, approximately 80% recorded once. The TCR originated in a man in his fifties or sixties with acute or convalescent COVID-19. Sample: peripheral blood. The chain recombines TRBV24-1 with TRBJ2-5; D is possibly TRBD1 (6 bases). This CDR3 is CATSVRGNFEETQYF. CDR3 DNA sequence: TGTGCCACCAGTGTGAGGGGGAACTTTGAAGAGACCCAGTACTTC.